This T cell receptor beta chain is drawn from a study of T cell repertoires in aging, cancer and after chemotherapy. General observations from the study: These repertoire data do not allow conclusions about immunological memory after chemotherapy. Median generation probability rose over the chemotherapy interval in each cancer cohort, suggesting rebound thymic output. Age-matched healthy donors had significantly more diverse, less clonal blood TCR repertoires than untreated cancer patients.

Amplification of TCR beta used genomic DNA extracted from peripheral blood. The sample holds a few counts of this clonotype. The antigen is unknown. The germline V gene encodes CDR1 SGHNT and CDR2 YYREEE (reference sequence). The CDR3 runs to 14 residues. The V and J ends lost 4 bases and 1 base respectively, with 11 bases between them. Rearranged V-D-J TRB sequences were amplified with a mixed TRB-A/B primer pool. TCRdb re-derived calls from the multiplex PCR reads in MiXCR, one entry per CDR3 protein. The table records just over 9,000 distinct CDR3 sequences, about a quarter of them present only once.

The sequence was collected from a human donor with a blood cancer. The donor label of this sample is uncertain. The genes are TRBV5-4 and TRBJ1-1; TRBD1 might be the D (6 bases). The sample taken for sequencing was blood. The CDR3 sequence is CASSVIRGNTEAFF. In DNA form, the CDR3 reads TGTGCCAGCAGCGTTATCAGGGGGAACACTGAAGCTTTCTTT. Looking up the rest from reference TRBV5-4 and TRBJ1-1 gives the full variable domain: ETGVTQSPTHLIKTRGQQVTLRCSSQSGHNTVSWYQQALGQGPQFIFQYYREEENGRGNFPPRFSGLQFPNYSSELNVNALELDDSALYLCASSVIRGNTEAFFGQGTRLTVV.